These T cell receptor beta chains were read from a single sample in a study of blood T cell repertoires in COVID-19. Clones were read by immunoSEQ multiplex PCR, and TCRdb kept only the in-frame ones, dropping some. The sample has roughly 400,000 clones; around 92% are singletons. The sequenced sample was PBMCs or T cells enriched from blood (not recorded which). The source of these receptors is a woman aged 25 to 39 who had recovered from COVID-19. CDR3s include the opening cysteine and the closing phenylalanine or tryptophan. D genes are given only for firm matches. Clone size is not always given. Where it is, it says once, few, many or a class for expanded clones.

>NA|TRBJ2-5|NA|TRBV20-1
TGCAGTGCTAGTAGCCCTCTCGCGATCGAGACCCAGTACTTC
CSASSPLAIETQYF
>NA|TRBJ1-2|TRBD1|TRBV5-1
TGCGCCAGCAGCGTCACAGGGGGCCCTCCCTATGGCTACACCTTC
CASSVTGGPPYGYTF
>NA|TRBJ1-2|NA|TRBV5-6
TGTGCCAGCAGCAGCGACTTGGAGGGGCTAAGTAACTATGGCTACACCTTC
CASSSDLEGLSNYGYTF
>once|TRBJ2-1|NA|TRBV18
TGTGCCAGCTCACCACCCCTACGGAGGAACCATTACAATGAGCAGTTCTTC
CASSPPLRRNHYNEQFF
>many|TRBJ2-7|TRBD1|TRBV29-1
TGCAGCGTTGGGACAGGGGGCTACGAGCAGTACTTC
CSVGTGGYEQYF
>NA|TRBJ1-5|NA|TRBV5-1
TGCGCCAGCAGCTCCGGGGGGGACGCCAATCAGCCCCAGCATTTT
CASSSGGDANQPQHF
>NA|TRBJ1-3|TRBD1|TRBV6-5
TGTGCCAGCACCATGGGACAGCCTGGAAACACCATATATTTT
CASTMGQPGNTIYF
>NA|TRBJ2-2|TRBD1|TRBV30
TGTGCCTGGAGGGGGGACAGGACGTCCGGTGAGCTGTTTTTT
CAWRGDRTSGELFF
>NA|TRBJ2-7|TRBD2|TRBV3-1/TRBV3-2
TGTGCCAGCAGCCACCCGGGACTAGCGGGAGGATCCTACGAGCAGTACTTC
CASSHPGLAGGSYEQYF
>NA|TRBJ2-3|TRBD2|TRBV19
TGTGCCAGTAGTATCCCTAGCGGGGGGACAGATACGCAGTATTTT
CASSIPSGGTDTQYF
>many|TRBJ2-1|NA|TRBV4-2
TGTGCCAGCACCCGGGACAAGAACAATGAGCAGTTCTTC
CASTRDKNNEQFF
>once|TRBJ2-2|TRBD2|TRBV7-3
TGTGCCAGCAGAAATGCGGGAGGGCCGACCGGGGAGCTGTTTTTT
CASRNAGGPTGELFF
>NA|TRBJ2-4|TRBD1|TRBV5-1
TGCGCCAGCAGCTTAACTACAGGGGCGGAAAACATTCAGTACTTC
CASSLTTGAENIQYF
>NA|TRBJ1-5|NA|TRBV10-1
TGCGCCAGCAGTGAGACAGCTCGTGAGCCCCAGCATTTT
CASSETAREPQHF
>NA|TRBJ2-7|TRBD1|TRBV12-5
TGTGCTAGTGGTTTGGTAGTAGGGACAGGGTTTCGCGAGCAGTACTTC
CASGLVVGTGFREQYF
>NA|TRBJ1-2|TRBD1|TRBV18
TGTGCCAGCTCACCACCGACGACAGGGAAGTGGACTCGATATGGCTACACCTTC
CASSPPTTGKWTRYGYTF
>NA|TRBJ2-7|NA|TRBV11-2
TGTGCCAGCAGCCCAACAGGGAAGCGCGAGCAGTACTTC
CASSPTGKREQYF
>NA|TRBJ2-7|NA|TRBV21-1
TGTGCCAGCAGGGGGGACAGGGTGGACTACGAGCAGTACTTC
CASRGDRVDYEQYF
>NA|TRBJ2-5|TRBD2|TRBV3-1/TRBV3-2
TGTGCCAGCAGCTCCCGACTAGCGGGGGGCGGAGAGACCCAGTACTTC
CASSSRLAGGGETQYF
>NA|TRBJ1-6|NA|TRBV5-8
TGTGCCAGCAGCTTGATGGGGGCGCGATCACCCCTCCACTTT
CASSLMGARSPLHF
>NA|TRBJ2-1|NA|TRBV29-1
TGCAGCGTTGAGGGCGGGGTTAGCTCCTACAATGAGCAGTTCTTC
CSVEGGVSSYNEQFF
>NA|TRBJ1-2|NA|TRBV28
TGTGCCAGCAGTTTAGGCGGTAACTATGGCTACACCTTC
CASSLGGNYGYTF
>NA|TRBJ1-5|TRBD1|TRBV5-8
TGTGCCAGCAGCTTTGTTTTGGGGGGACAGGGCTATCAGCCCCAGCATTTT
CASSFVLGGQGYQPQHF
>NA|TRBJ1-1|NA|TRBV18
TGTGCCAGCTCAGACTCGCGGGTTGGCACTGAAGCTTTCTTT
CASSDSRVGTEAFF
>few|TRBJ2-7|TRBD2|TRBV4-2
TGTGCCAGCAGCCCCCATGTTAGCGGGGGGGCCGGGGACTACGAGCAGTACTTC
CASSPHVSGGAGDYEQYF
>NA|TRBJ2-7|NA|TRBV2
TGTGCCAGCAGTTCTCAGGGCTACGAGCAGTACTTC
CASSSQGYEQYF
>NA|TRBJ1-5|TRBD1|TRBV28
TGTGCCAGCAGTTCCGGGACAGGTGGCAATCAGCCCCAGCATTTT
CASSSGTGGNQPQHF
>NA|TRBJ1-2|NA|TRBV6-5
TGTGCCAGCAGTTACTCGACACAGACCTATGGCTACACCTTC
CASSYSTQTYGYTF
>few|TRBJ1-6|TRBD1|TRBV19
TGTGCCAGTAGTATAGATGGGACAGAAGGTTCACCCCTCCACTTT
CASSIDGTEGSPLHF